This paragraph covers one T cell receptor beta chain sequence. Its antigen is still unknown. Base qualities are missing; no much larger clone stands one base away. The sample belongs to a study of blood T cells in healthy people across ages (dated by TCRdb to the mid-2010s). In the study overall: In model experiments, roughly one uniquely barcoded TCR beta cDNA molecule per two T cells was captured by template switching. To track age-related changes in TCR beta repertoire diversity, the study relied on deep sequencing normalized with unique cDNA molecular identifiers. Donors were grouped into four age groups: young (average 16 years), middle-aged (39), aged (approximately 67) and long-lived (approximately 81). To avoid experimental bias, donors of different ages were randomly spread across the sequencing lanes. The study analyzed two additional independent replicas of 1 million unique cDNA reads from the same blood draw for two donors, one aged 18 to 29 and one aged 80 or older.

The donors were under 40 Caucasian individuals from Russia, aged roughly 6 to 100 years, who were systemically healthy. Each donor gave 8 to 10 milliliters of peripheral blood, drawn into EDTA-treated Vacutainer tubes. Ficoll-Paque density-gradient centrifugation was used to isolate PBMCs, with at least 6.5 million per sample. Trizol reagent was used to extract total RNA from the PBMCs, yielding at least 6 micrograms per sample. For every donor, an aliquot of PBMCs went through flow cytometry to measure the percentages of naive CD45RAhigh/CD27high T cells. Beyond this particular receptor, the publication reports: Observed TCR beta diversity per million T cells fell roughly linearly with age, and a significant reduction was already apparent by age about 43. Compared with the aged group, the long-lived group had more naive CD4+ T cells, fewer expanded clones and increased TCR diversity, a pattern suggesting age selection. Total diversity estimates from one million sequenced T cells were considered lower bounds and underestimates. A strong correlation was found between observed TCR beta diversity and the percentage of naive T cells measured by flow cytometry. Because donor CMV infection status was unknown, age-related changes in expanded clonotypes were potentially confounded. Bulk unsorted PBMC profiling prevented conclusive comparison of naive and antigen-experienced compartments.

The CDR3 runs 19 amino acids, cysteine and phenylalanine included. Only the CDR3 DNA is retained, 57 bases long and in frame from the first base. Germline trimming amounts to 1 base on V and 1 base on J, with 12 as the count of junction bases outside the gene matches. From the germline V gene, CDR1 is SGHTA and CDR2 is FQGNSA. The library was prepared using 5' RACE. Instrument used: Illumina HiSeq 2500. A second PCR of roughly 6 to 12 cycles was performed with a sample-barcoded 5' primer and a J-beta primer mix. A unique molecular identifier was introduced onto each TCR beta cDNA molecule by a template-switch 5' adaptor carrying 12 random nucleotides. At least 2.5 million CDR3-containing paired-end reads were obtained from each sample. The Mint cDNA synthesis kit, primed by a TRBC-specific oligonucleotide, was used to synthesize first-strand cDNA from all RNA. Following uracil-DNA glycosylase treatment, a first 18-cycle PCR with universal primers M1SS and BC2_uni_R was performed on all cDNA. The authors' analysis ran thus. Normalization of each sample was performed by random selection of 1 million high-quality reads, each carrying a distinct molecular identifier. Instead of being binned into consensus sequences, reads that shared molecular identifiers were thrown out. MiTCR, run with a Q25 quality threshold and the strictest error-elimination algorithm, handled CDR3 identification, clonotype clustering and error correction. A nonparametric unseen species model with Euler transformation was used to estimate lower-bound total TCR beta diversity. TCRdb trimmed public reads at Q25 via fastp, called clones via MiXCR and kept in-frame beta chains. Merged by CDR3 protein, the rows form single entries marked with the most common genes and DNA. Here the V and J calls rest on TCRdb's processing, not on the authors' analysis. For this sample there are 700,000 to 900,000 distinct CDR3 sequences; about 55% appear just once. About 42% of the sample comes from the top ten.

This receptor was identified in a man older than 75 in good health. The sequence is built from TRBV7-2 and TRBJ2-7; a stretch of 11 junction bases matches TRBD2. Sequencing input: blood. The CDR3 region reads CASSLDWLIAGGRSYEQYF. At the DNA level, the sequence is TGTGCCAGCAGCTTAGACTGGTTGATAGCGGGAGGGCGGTCCTACGAGCAGTACTTC. Extended through the reference TRBV7-2 and TRBJ2-7 proteins, this CDR3 yields the full variable domain: GAGVSQSPSNKVTEKGKDVELRCDPISGHTALYWYRQSLGQGLEFLIYFQGNSAPDKSGLPSDRFSAERTGGSVSTLTIQRTQQEDSAVYLCASSLDWLIAGGRSYEQYFGPGTRLTVT.